The present T cell receptor (beta chain) was sequenced within a study of response to subunit inactivated influenza vaccine. Regarding this clonotype: Its antigen is currently unknown.

V shed 5 bases and J shed 2 bases, with 12 bases lying between them. The CDR3 is 15 amino acids. Germline CDR1 and CDR2: LNHNV and YYDKDF (reference sequence). Whole-study results and caveats: Few additional T cells are recruited per seasonal influenza vaccination, authors suggested.

MiXCR, applied by TCRdb to the RT-PCR reads, yields one record per CDR3 protein. The table includes about half a million distinct CDR3 sequences, 7.6% detected once. This clonotype originated in a man between 50 and 70 years old who received an inactivated influenza vaccine. The sequencing here drew on PBMCs from blood, taken 23 to 25 months after vaccination. The gene calls are TRBV15 and TRBJ2-2, with no clear D. CDR3 nucleotide sequence: TGTGCCACCAGCGGACGGATAGATAACACCGGGGAGCTGTTTTTT. The encoded protein is CATSGRIDNTGELFF. Filled out from reference TRBV15 and TRBJ2-2, the complete variable domain reads DAMVIQNPRYQVTQFGKPVTLSCSQTLNHNVMYWYQQKSSQAPKLLFHYYDKDFNNEADTPDNFQSRRPNTSFCFLDIRSPGLGDTAMYLCATSGRIDNTGELFFGEGSRLTVL.